The text below deals with one T cell receptor beta chain. The data were taken from a study of T cells of healthy individuals. MiXCR was run by TCRdb on the 5' RACE reads, yielding one entry per CDR3 protein. The data hold over 95,000 distinct CDR3 sequences, with around 17% observed a single time. The origin of this receptor is a human donor in good health.

DNA of the CDR3: TGCGCCAGCAGTCGAAGGGGGCCCCAAGAGACCCAGTACTTC. It codes for CASSRRGPQETQYF. The chain has TRBV23-1 and TRBJ2-5; 7 nucleotides line up with TRBD1. TRBV23-1 is an open reading frame whose function is uncertain. J lost 1 base, V lost 4 bases, and 3 bases had no gene match. CDR3 size: 14 residues.